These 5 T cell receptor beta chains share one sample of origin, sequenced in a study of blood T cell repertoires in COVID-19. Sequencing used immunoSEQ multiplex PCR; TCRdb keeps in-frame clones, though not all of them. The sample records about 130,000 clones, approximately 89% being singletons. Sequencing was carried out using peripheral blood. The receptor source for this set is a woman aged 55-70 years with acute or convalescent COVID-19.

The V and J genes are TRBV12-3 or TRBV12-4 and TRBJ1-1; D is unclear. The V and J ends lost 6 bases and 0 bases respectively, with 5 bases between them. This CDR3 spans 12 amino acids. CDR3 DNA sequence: TGTGCCAGCAGCCAAATGAACACTGAAGCTTTCTTT. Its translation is CASSQMNTEAFF.

CDR3 in amino acids: CASSTRTVNTEAFF. In DNA form, the CDR3 reads TGTGCCAGCAGCACTAGGACGGTGAACACTGAAGCTTTCTTT. The rearrangement links TRBV11-1 to TRBJ1-1; D call uncertain. CDR3 size: 14 residues. The V end lost 5 bases, the J end lost 0 bases, and 10 bases lay between the germline ends. Germline V gene sequence: CDR1 SGHAT, CDR2 FQDESV (reference sequence).

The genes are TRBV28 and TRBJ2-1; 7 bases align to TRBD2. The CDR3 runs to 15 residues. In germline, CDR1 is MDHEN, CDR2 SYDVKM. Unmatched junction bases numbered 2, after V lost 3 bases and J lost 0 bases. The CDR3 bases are TGTGCCAGCAGTTTTGGCGGGAGCTCCTACAATGAGCAGTTCTTC. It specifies CASSFGGSSYNEQFF.

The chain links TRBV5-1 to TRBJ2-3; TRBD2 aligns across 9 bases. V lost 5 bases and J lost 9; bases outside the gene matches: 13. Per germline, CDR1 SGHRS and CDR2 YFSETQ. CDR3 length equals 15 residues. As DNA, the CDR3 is TGCGCCAGCAGGCCCGGGACTAGCAGTCCCACAACGCAGTATTTT. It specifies CASRPGTSSPTTQYF. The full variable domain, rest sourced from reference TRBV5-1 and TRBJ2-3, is KAGVTQTPRYLIKTRGQQVTLSCSPISGHRSVSWYQQTPGQGLQFLFEYFSETQRNKGNFPGRFSGRQFSNSRSEMNVSTLELGDSALYLCASRPGTSSPTTQYFGPGTRLTVL.

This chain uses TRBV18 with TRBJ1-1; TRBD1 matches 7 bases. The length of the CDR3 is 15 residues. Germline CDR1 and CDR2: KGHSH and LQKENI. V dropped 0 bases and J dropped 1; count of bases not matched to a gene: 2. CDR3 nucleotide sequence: TGTGCCAGCTCACCACCAACAGGGGCGAACACTGAAGCTTTCTTT. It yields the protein CASSPPTGANTEAFF.